The clone carrying this T cell receptor (beta chain) was found once. The data stem from a study of blood T cell repertoires in COVID-19. There are 14 residues in the CDR3. Clones were sequenced by immunoSEQ multiplex PCR, and TCRdb holds only the in-frame ones, with some missing. The table includes 150,000 to 200,000 clones, approximately 89% detected once. The sequenced material came from peripheral blood. This sequence originates from a woman aged 55 to 70 with acute or convalescent COVID-19. This chain uses TRBV21-1 with TRBJ1-4; the table gives TRBD1 as D, unverified against the DNA. TRBV21-1 is an annotated pseudogene. CDR3 loop: CASSKHRRNEKLFF. CDR3 coding DNA: TGTGCCAGCAGCAAGCACAGAAGGAATGAAAAACTGTTTTTT.